This T cell receptor beta chain was recorded in a study of T cell responses to AZD1222 COVID-19 vaccine (dated by TCRdb to about 2021). General notes on the study: AZD1222 recipients whose second dose came at about 4 weeks and those whose second dose came at about 12 weeks were combined into one group, since spike-specific TCR depth and breadth did not differ between the two schedules. TCR sequencing was performed for roughly 250 trial participants, of whom about 200 were given two doses of AZD1222 and approximately 25 were given two doses of MenACWY control vaccine. Trial participants were enrolled by age into subgroups of 18-55, 56-69 and 70-plus years, and approximately 150, 30 and 60 TCR-sequenced participants, respectively, were included in these subgroups.

On the study overall, not on this receptor specifically: The 56-69-year group was small, and its depth increase did not reach significance, likely because of low power. Because no day 14 peak-response samples were available, repertoires were characterized only after the peak T cell response. Most participants were white British and females outnumbered males, and the authors suggested that clonal diversity may have been underestimated. Nearly half of unique spike-specific TCRs reportedly recognized epitopes outside regions mutated in the B.1.351 and B.1.1.7 variants. CD4 TCRs associated with the vaccine covered the entire spike protein, and the dominant responses were in regions 160-218 and 743-854. Spike-specific TCR breadth and depth rose significantly after two AZD1222 doses compared with day 0 and with MenACWY recipients. Conclusions about previously exposed vaccinees are limited because only six or seven AZD1222 recipients were SARS-CoV-2 seropositive at baseline.

The time point tag for this specimen amounts to: baseline before first vaccination. The vaccinee samples were drawn from two UK trials, COV001 and COV002, one of which was a single-blind randomized controlled phase 2/3 trial testing AZD1222 (ChAdOx1 nCoV-19) in healthy adults. For TCRbeta chain sequencing, PBMC samples from trial participants were taken at day 0 and at day 28 after the second dose. The CDR3 regions of human TCRbeta chains were analyzed by immunosequencing. In the paper's pipeline: TCRs in the repertoires were matched against a reference library of SARS-CoV-2-specific TCRs that had been generated with the MIRA antigen-specificity platform. Breadth was defined as the fraction of unique TCRs that were SARS-CoV-2-associated. Depth was defined as the fraction of total T cells that were SARS-CoV-2-associated. Using the MIRA data, every spike-specific TCR was mapped to the spike region that the TCR reacted to and assigned to either a CD4 or a CD8 class. Log10-transformed breadth and depth values were compared by one-way ANOVA with Sidak's multiple comparisons tests. TCRdb provides this immuneACCESS table in a form limited to in-frame rearrangements. Some clones are lacking; in checked studies, under half of them reflect an unresolved V gene, and why the rest are absent is not known. For V, J and clone size, that table is used; D and trimming come from the DNA. This sample lists some 140,000 clones; more than 85% were detected once. The ten biggest clones cover 0.9% to 0.95% of the sample.

From the cysteine through the phenylalanine, the CDR3 covers 16 amino acids. CDR3 DNA only is kept here, 48 bases in frame from base 1. Germline trimming: 5 bases from V, 7 bases from J; junction bases outside gene matches: 13. CDR1 and CDR2 are drawn from the germline V gene (reference sequence): SEHNR, FQNEAQ. Concerning this clone itself: Its antigen is unknown. No much larger clonotype is one base removed from it; base qualities were not supplied.

This specimen consisted of peripheral blood, obtained on day 0 of AZD1222 vaccination. This sequence originates from an adult in good health. The chain uses TRBV7-9 and TRBJ1-2, with 10 central nucleotides matching TRBD1. The DNA is as follows: TGTGCCAGCAGCCCATCGACAGGGGGCGGGTTAAGTGGCTACACCTTC. Protein translation: CASSPSTGGGLSGYTF.